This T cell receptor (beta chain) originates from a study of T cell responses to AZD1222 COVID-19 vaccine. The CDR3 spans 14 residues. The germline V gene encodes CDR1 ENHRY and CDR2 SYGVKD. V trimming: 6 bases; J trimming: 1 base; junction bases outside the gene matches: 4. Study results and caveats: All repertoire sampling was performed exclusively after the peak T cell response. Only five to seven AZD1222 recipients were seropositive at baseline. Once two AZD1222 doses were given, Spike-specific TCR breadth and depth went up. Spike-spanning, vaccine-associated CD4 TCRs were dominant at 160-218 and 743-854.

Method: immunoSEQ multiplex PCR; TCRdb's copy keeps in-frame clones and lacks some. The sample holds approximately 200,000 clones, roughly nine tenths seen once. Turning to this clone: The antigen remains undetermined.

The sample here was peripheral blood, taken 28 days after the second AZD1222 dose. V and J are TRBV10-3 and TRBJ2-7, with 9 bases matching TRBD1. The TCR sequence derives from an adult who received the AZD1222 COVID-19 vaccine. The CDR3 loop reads CAIRTGTGSYEQYF. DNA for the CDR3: TGTGCCATCAGGACCGGGACAGGGTCCTACGAGCAGTACTTC.